These 28 T cell receptor beta chains share one sample of origin, sequenced in a study of cytomegalovirus exposure and HLA in healthy donors. Primers for the PCR totalled 60 Vbeta and 13 Jbeta. TCRdb's copy holds only in-frame clones and misses some; the assay was immunoSEQ multiplex PCR. This table holds about 150,000 clones, 73% found once. The sequencing sample was made of PBMCs. The receptors shown here come from a woman younger than 35 in good health and CMV-seronegative.

The rearrangement links TRBV23-1 to TRBJ2-7, with TRBD1 identical over 9 bases. TRBV23-1 is sorted into the ORF group, with uncertain function. The ends lost 6 bases at V and 3 bases at J; junction bases unmatched: 3. The length of the CDR3 is 13 residues. The CDR3 sequence is CASSRDRDYEQYF. The CDR3 bases are TGCGCCAGCAGCCGGGACAGGGACTACGAGCAGTACTTC.

This clone was counted once. This chain uses TRBV5-6 with TRBJ2-3; D might be TRBD1 (6 bases). CDR3 length: 16 residues. Trimming stripped 0 bases from V and 1 base from J, with 12 bases between. Per the germline V gene, CDR1 is SGHDT and CDR2 is YYEEEE. CDR3 sequence reads: CASSLALQGGTDTQYF. DNA for the CDR3: TGTGCCAGCAGCTTGGCCCTACAGGGAGGCACAGATACGCAGTATTTT.

With respect to this clone: The junction and the germline gene differ at one end; a read error may be behind it. The rearrangement joins TRBV7-9 to TRBJ2-7, with 9 bases lining up with TRBD1. Germline CDR1 SEHNR, CDR2 FQNEAQ (reference sequence). The CDR3 is 19 amino acids. CDR3 protein: CSSSPSSGIGTGYPHEQYF. The CDR3 DNA is TGTTCCAGCAGTCCTTCATCTGGTATCGGGACAGGGTATCCCCACGAGCAGTACTTC. Full variable domain (remainder filled in from reference TRBV7-9 and TRBJ2-7): DTGVSQNPRHKITKRGQNVTFRCDPISEHNRLYWYRQTLGQGPEFLTYFQNEAQLEKSRLLSDRFSAERPKGSFSTLEIQRTEQGDSAMYLCSSSPSSGIGTGYPHEQYFGPGTRLTVT.

CDR3 coding DNA: TGTGCCAGCAGTGCAGGCCTCACAGGGGACAATGAGCAGTTCTTC. Protein: CASSAGLTGDNEQFF. V gene TRBV6-1 combines with J gene TRBJ2-1; TRBD1 matches 7 bases. Germline assignment: CDR1 MNHNS and CDR2 SASEGT. The ends lost 4 bases at V and 5 bases at J; junction bases unmatched: 8. The CDR3 spans 15 residues.

This chain links TRBV4-3 with TRBJ2-3, with D possibly TRBD1 on 6 matching bases. The CDR3 spans 18 residues. V gave up 4 bases and J gave up 5 bases, with 25 bases separating them. CDR1 LGHNA and CDR2 YSLEER come from the germline V gene. CDR3 sequence reads: CASSPQSGQGIEGDTQYF. The CDR3 DNA follows: TGCGCCAGCAGCCCGCAATCCGGGCAGGGGATAGAGGGAGATACGCAGTATTTT.

The chain employs TRBV10-3 and TRBJ1-1, with a weak D call TRBD1 (6 bases). Trimming stripped 5 bases from V and 1 base from J, with 8 bases between. CDR1 is ENHRY and CDR2 is SYGVKD in the germline V gene. CDR3 length: 13 amino acids. The CDR3 loop is CAISRTENTEAFF. The CDR3 coding sequence is TGTGCCATCAGTCGGACAGAGAACACTGAAGCTTTCTTT.

V gene TRBV2 combines with J gene TRBJ1-2; D is unclear. The CDR3 has 12 amino acids. Trimming took off 1 base at V and 5 bases at J, with 5 bases between the two ends. Germline V gene sequence: CDR1 SNHLY, CDR2 FYNNEI. The CDR3 here is CASSEGGYGYTF. CDR3 sequence (DNA): TGTGCCAGCAGTGAAGGAGGGTATGGCTACACCTTC.

This clone was seen only once. The genes are TRBV7-8 and TRBJ2-2, with a tentative D call TRBD1 (6 bases). This CDR3 is built from 16 residues. V lost 2 bases and J lost 2, with 12 bases in between. CDR1 and CDR2 (germline): SGHVS, FQNEAQ. CDR3 nucleotides: TGTGCCAGCAGCTTACGTAGGACAGTAAACACCGGGGAGCTGTTTTTT. Translated: CASSLRRTVNTGELFF.

V is TRBV11-3 and J is TRBJ1-1, with D unclear. CDR1 and CDR2 from the germline V gene are SGHNT and YENEEA. There are 14 residues in the CDR3. The V gene lost 1 base and the J gene lost 2 bases, with 8 bases spanning the gap. CDR3 DNA: TGTGCCAGCAGCTTAGGAGCTTACAACACTGAAGCTTTCTTT. Residues: CASSLGAYNTEAFF.

The V and J genes are TRBV1 and TRBJ2-7; TRBD2 is the table's D call, not checked against the DNA. TRBV1 is reported as a pseudogene. The CDR3 extends over 16 amino acids. The CDR3 loop is CTSSHTESGRKSEQYV. DNA of the CDR3: TGCACCAGCAGCCACACCGAAAGCGGGAGGAAAAGCGAGCAGTACGTC.

V usage is TRBV29-1 and J usage is TRBJ2-3, with a possible D match to TRBD2 (5 bases). V was cut by 4 bases and J by 5 bases, with 13 bases left in between. The CDR3 has 13 residues. CDR1 and CDR2 (germline): SQVTM, ANQGSEA. CDR3 bases: TGCAGCGTTGGGGGTAGCGTTGGAGATACGCAGTATTTT. This sequence encodes CSVGGSVGDTQYF.

This clone was observed a single time. The sample contains more than one DNA sequence encoding this CDR3. The rearrangement joins TRBV11-2 to TRBJ1-2, with D possibly matching TRBD1 (5 bases). Deletions cut 0 bases from V and 8 bases from J, with 10 bases between. Germline V gives CDR1 SGHAT, CDR2 FQNNGV. This CDR3 is 13 amino acids long. The CDR3 bases are TGTGCCAGCAGCTTAGACACAGGCGACGGCTACACCTTC. Translated: CASSLDTGDGYTF. Full variable domain (missing parts from reference TRBV11-2 and TRBJ1-2): EAGVAQSPRYKIIEKRQSVAFWCNPISGHATLYWYQQILGQGPKLLIQFQNNGVVDDSQLPKDRFSAERLKGVDSTLKIQPAKLEDSAVYLCASSLDTGDGYTFGSGTRLTVV.

The V gene is TRBV5-8, the J gene TRBJ2-1; 9 bases align to TRBD2. V lost 0 bases, J lost 16 bases, and 5 bases stayed unmatched. The CDR3 totals 12 residues. CDR1 and CDR2 (germline): SGHTS, YDEGEE. For the CDR3, the DNA is TGTGCCAGCAGCTTGGGCGCGGGAGGGCCTTTCTTC. Amino acid sequence: CASSLGAGGPFF.

The chain couples TRBV20-1 to TRBJ2-7, with D hard to call. This CDR3 has 11 amino acids. Germline CDR1 DFQATT, CDR2 SNEGSKA (reference sequence). V shed 7 bases and J shed 2 bases, with 9 bases lying between them. The CDR3 sequence: CSGTSAYEQYV. Written as DNA, the CDR3 is TGCAGTGGAACAAGCGCCTACGAGCAGTACGTC.

The chain uses TRBV25-1 and TRBJ1-2, with D possibly TRBD1 on 6 matching bases. Germline CDR1 reads MGHDK; CDR2 reads SYGVNS. V dropped 3 bases and J dropped 5 bases, with 7 bases sitting between them. The CDR3 is made up of 12 amino acids. The CDR3 DNA reads as TGTGCCAGCAGTGAGCAGGGGTATGGCTACACCTTC. Protein sequence: CASSEQGYGYTF.

J is TRBJ1-2 and V is TRBV19; tentatively, D is TRBD1 (6 bases). With 6 bases removed from V and 0 bases from J, the gap between germline ends came to 14 bases. There are 15 residues in the CDR3. CDR1 LNHDA and CDR2 SQIVND come from the germline V gene (reference sequence). The CDR3 sequence is CASSYTGPANYGYTF. DNA for the CDR3: TGTGCCAGTAGCTACACAGGGCCCGCTAACTATGGCTACACCTTC.

The chain is built from TRBV27 and TRBJ2-1; TRBD2 is a possible D gene (6 bases). Trimming removed 6 bases from V and 8 bases from J, with 29 bases in between. The CDR3 spans 18 residues. The V gene's germline CDR1 is MNHEY and CDR2 SMNVEV (reference sequence). The CDR3 nucleotides are TGTGCCAGCAGACAGCCGGAAGGGCGGGGCTGGGCCCCCCATGAGCAGTTCTTC. Its translation is CASRQPEGRGWAPHEQFF.

The chain joins TRBV7-3 to TRBJ2-5; possibly TRBD2 for D (5 bases). CDR1 and CDR2 from the germline V gene are SGHTA and FQGTGA. Trimming shortened V by 2 bases and J by 1 base, and 11 bases separated the two germline ends. The CDR3 sequence is 15 residues long. The DNA for the CDR3 is TGTGCCAGCAGCTTAGTCGGGGTGCCCCAAGAGACCCAGTACTTC. Its translation is CASSLVGVPQETQYF. Drawing the rest from reference TRBV7-3 and TRBJ2-5, the complete variable domain is GAGVSQTPSNKVTEKGKYVELRCDPISGHTALYWYRQSLGQGPEFLIYFQGTGAADDSGLPNDRFFAVRPEGSVSTLKIQRTERGDSAVYLCASSLVGVPQETQYFGPGTRLLVL.

This clone was detected a few times. The genes are TRBV7-2 and TRBJ2-1; D is perhaps TRBD1 (5 bases). The germline V and J ends were trimmed by 2 bases and 7 bases, with 9 bases remaining between them. This CDR3 region has 13 residues. From germline, CDR1 is SGHTA and CDR2 FQGNSA. CDR3 nucleotides: TGTGCCAGCAGCTTAAGGGGTAGAAATGAGCAGTTCTTC. Protein sequence: CASSLRGRNEQFF.

This clone was picked up a small number of times. At the DNA level, this CDR3 is encoded by other sequences in the same sample as well. The chain links TRBV6-5 to TRBJ2-7; no firm D call. The CDR3 consists of 13 residues. Germline CDR1 MNHEY, CDR2 SVGAGI. The V end lost 0 bases, the J end lost 3 bases, and 6 bases lay between the germline ends. Here the CDR3 reads CASSYSYSYEQYF. CDR3 in DNA: TGTGCCAGCAGTTACTCATACAGCTACGAGCAGTACTTC.

This rearrangement joins TRBV11-3 to TRBJ2-3; 8 bases match TRBD2. Looked up from germline, CDR1 is SGHNT and CDR2 is YENEEA. The V segment lost 4 bases and the J segment 5 bases; nucleotides outside the gene matches: 14. This CDR3 has 17 amino acids. The CDR3 sequence: CASSSRLLSGGIDTQYF. Written as DNA, the CDR3 is TGTGCCAGCAGCTCCCGCCTGCTAAGCGGGGGAATAGATACGCAGTATTTT. Supplemented by reference TRBV11-3 and TRBJ2-3, the full variable domain reads EAGVVQSPRYKIIEKKQPVAFWCNPISGHNTLYWYLQNLGQGPELLIRYENEEAVDDSQLPKDRFSAERLKGVDSTLKIQPAELGDSAVYLCASSSRLLSGGIDTQYFGPGTRLTVL.

This rearrangement joins TRBV7-9 to TRBJ2-3, with D unclear. The germline CDR1 and CDR2 sequences are SEHNR and FQNEAQ (reference sequence). Trimming removed 3 bases at V and 0 bases at J, with 10 bases between. The CDR3 consists of 15 residues. CDR3 region: CASSFQTLSTDTQYF. The CDR3 coding sequence is TGTGCCAGCAGCTTCCAAACTCTCAGCACAGATACGCAGTATTTT.

V usage is TRBV5-1 and J usage is TRBJ1-4; D uncertain. Per germline, CDR1 SGHRS and CDR2 YFSETQ. The CDR3 loop spans 15 amino acids. The V end was cut by 4 bases, the J end by 0 bases, with 10 bases between. Here the CDR3 reads CASSHGLATNEKLFF. The CDR3 DNA reads as TGCGCCAGCAGCCACGGGTTAGCAACTAATGAAAAACTGTTTTTT.

The rearrangement links TRBV18 to TRBJ2-1; D is unclear. The CDR3 is 13 amino acids. Trimming took 3 bases from V and 5 from J, leaving 8 bases between them. Germline CDR1 is KGHSH and CDR2 is LQKENI. Written as DNA, the CDR3 is TGTGCCAGCTCACCTAACAGAAACAATGAGCAGTTCTTC. Translation gives CASSPNRNNEQFF.

The chain is built from TRBV30 and TRBJ1-5; D perhaps matches TRBD1 (5 bases). Germline loops: CDR1 GTSNPN, CDR2 SVGIG (reference sequence). This CDR3 has 13 residues. Deletions cut 0 bases from V and 7 bases from J, with 10 bases between. CDR3 nucleotide sequence: TGTGCCTGGAGTGTAGCGGGGGACCAGCCCCAGCATTTT. Its translation is CAWSVAGDQPQHF.

Here the CDR3 DNA reads TGCGCCAGCAGCCAGGCCGCGCGGGCGAAAGAAAAACTGTTTTTT. This encodes CASSQAARAKEKLFF. The rearrangement uses TRBV4-1 and TRBJ1-4, with unresolved D. Per germline, CDR1 MGHRA and CDR2 YSYEKL. This CDR3 is 15 amino acids long. V dropped 3 bases and J dropped 8 bases, with 16 bases sitting between them.

The chain carries TRBV6-5 and TRBJ2-7, with 12 bases aligning to TRBD1. The CDR3 is 14 amino acids. Per the germline V gene, CDR1 is MNHEY and CDR2 is SVGAGI. Unmatched junction bases numbered 4, after V lost 5 bases and J lost 5 bases. For the CDR3, the DNA is TGTGCCAGCAGTCAGGGGACAGGGGGCAACGAGCAGTACTTC. The encoded protein is CASSQGTGGNEQYF.

This chain joins TRBV5-6 and TRBJ1-6, with 7 bases identical to TRBD1. The CDR3 has 16 amino acids. The germline gives CDR1 SGHDT, CDR2 YYEEEE. J was trimmed by 1 base and V by 0 bases; bases with no gene match: 1. As DNA, the CDR3 is TGTGCCAGCAGCTTGGACAGGGGATCCTATAATTCACCCCTCCACTTT. It encodes CASSLDRGSYNSPLHF.